Listed below are T cell receptor beta chains from one sample, sequenced in a study of long-term antiretroviral therapy in people with HIV. Profiling relied on immunoSEQ multiplex PCR, and the TCRdb table lists in-frame clones only, not all of them. The sample records 7,500 to 10,000 clones, about 81% being singletons. The sequenced sample was unsorted PBMCs, obtained 0.7 years after starting antiretroviral therapy. Receptor source: a man aged 35 to 55 with HIV. The conserved cysteine and the conserved F or W are not part of the CDR3 here. Some rows have no size entry. The others give once, few or many, or a class for an expanded clone.

CDR3 length	V gene	clone size	J gene	CDR3 protein
11	TRBV6-5	NA	TRBJ2-3	ASSYDGGDTQY
14	TRBV9	NA	TRBJ2-1	ASSPPSGRAWDEQF
12	TRBV6-6	NA	TRBJ2-1	ASSYSGGNNEQF
11	TRBV6-6	NA	TRBJ1-5	ASTHRINQPQH
13	TRBV4-3	NA	TRBJ1-3	ASSQGSGTGNTIY
12	TRBV4-1	NA	TRBJ2-7	ASSPRDIQYEQY
17	TRBV5-6	few	TRBJ2-1	ASSPSYSKASYSYNEQF
9	TRBV20-1	NA	TRBJ2-3	SASRMDTQY
11	TRBV4-3	NA	TRBJ2-1	ASSYARENEQF
12	TRBV29-1	once	TRBJ2-7	SAWDSTGSYEQY
11	TRBV6-5	NA	TRBJ1-5	ASSYSGSQPQH
13	TRBV19	few	TRBJ1-1	ASSIDPAGGTEAF
12	TRBV28	NA	TRBJ2-7	ASSGGMRPYEQY
15	TRBV5-6	NA	TRBJ2-5	ASSLVGSKRLGETQY
11	TRBV7-9	NA	TRBJ2-3	ASSPRGPDTQY
12	TRBV5-4	once	TRBJ1-2	ASSRTAQNYGYT
13	TRBV5-6	few	TRBJ1-4	ASSSRRTTNEKLF
10	TRBV10-3	NA	TRBJ2-2	AISQSTGELF
9	TRBV30	NA	TRBJ1-2	AWSGDPGYT
12	TRBV7-9	NA	TRBJ1-1	ASSLAVPGGAAF
12	TRBV6-1	NA	TRBJ2-7	ASSEDNGYYEQY
12	TRBV6-6	NA	TRBJ1-5	ASSYSLPPQPQH
14	TRBV28	NA	TRBJ2-3	ASSHPPGRGTDTQY
11	TRBV6-1	NA	TRBJ2-1	ASRVREGNEQF
12	TRBV7-2	NA	TRBJ1-5	ASSPRGGNQPQH
15	TRBV28	few	TRBJ2-7	ASSVIWVAGVGSEQY
11	TRBV6-6	NA	TRBJ2-3	ASRPSGSDTQY
12	TRBV11-2	NA	TRBJ2-1	ASSQGTGINEQF
16	TRBV4-2	NA	TRBJ2-1	ASSQVSGLTRGYNEQF
13	TRBV7-9	NA	TRBJ2-7	ASSPGLAGAYEQY
12	TRBV29-1	NA	TRBJ2-1	SADPSGLHNEQF
15	TRBV7-7	NA	TRBJ2-2	ASGPSGRAGGSGELF
10	TRBV18	NA	TRBJ2-1	ASSRLGIEQF
13	TRBV7-2	NA	TRBJ2-7	ASSPAGGSSYEQY
13	TRBV5-1	few	TRBJ2-7	ASSPGTATMGEQY
11	TRBV25-1	NA	TRBJ2-6	ASRESGANVLT
12	TRBV28	NA	TRBJ1-5	ASSLGSGNQPQH
11	TRBV5-1	NA	TRBJ2-7	ASGQGTAYEQY
13	TRBV4-1	NA	TRBJ1-4	ASSQESSRNEKLF
11	TRBV27	NA	TRBJ2-4	ASSLSMRNIQY
14	TRBV28	NA	TRBJ2-2	ASSLLPRQNTGELF
17	TRBV11-2	NA	TRBJ2-2	ASSPRQRWQGRDTGELF
13	TRBV5-4	NA	TRBJ2-7	ASSLAEQGGYEQY
13	TRBV15	NA	TRBJ1-4	ATSRDLAEGEKLF
11	TRBV10-3	NA	TRBJ2-7	AISESSVYEQY
11	TRBV11-2	NA	TRBJ1-2	ASSLGGVLGYT
12	TRBV5-4	NA	TRBJ2-7	ASSLTGTTYEQY